What follows are 5 T cell receptor beta chains derived from one specimen sequenced in a study of T cells in Graves' hyperthyroidism and ophthalmopathy. The investigators amplified TCR beta CDR3 regions from RNA transcripts. TCR CDR3 underwent first-round RT-PCR with the HTBI primer set. Via MiXCR, TCRdb re-called the multiplex PCR reads, giving one row per CDR3 protein. The sample holds around 200,000 distinct CDR3 sequences, approximately 20% seen once. Material: blood. The receptors originated from a man in his forties with Graves' hyperthyroidism.

In this sample, this clonotype turned up many times. The chain links TRBV2 to TRBJ1-1; D may be TRBD1 (6 bases). The germline CDR1 and CDR2 sequences are SNHLY and FYNNEI. The CDR3 totals 14 residues. Trimming left V 6 bases short and J 3 bases short, with 14 bases between. CDR3 loop: CASRNRVSYTEAFF. In DNA form, the CDR3 reads TGTGCCAGCAGGAACAGGGTTTCGTACACTGAAGCTTTCTTT.

This clonotype was detected ten times or more. The rearrangement uses TRBV11-3 and TRBJ2-1; D unresolved. Germline V gene data show CDR1 as SGHNT and CDR2 as YENEEA. The CDR3 length is 15 residues. Trimming left V 4 bases short and J 0 bases short, with 10 bases between. CDR3 DNA: TGTGCCAGCAGCTCCGTAGCTAGCTCCTACAATGAGCAGTTCTTC. Protein product: CASSSVASSYNEQFF. Combining the CDR3 with reference TRBV11-3 and TRBJ2-1 gives the whole variable domain EAGVVQSPRYKIIEKKQPVAFWCNPISGHNTLYWYLQNLGQGPELLIRYENEEAVDDSQLPKDRFSAERLKGVDSTLKIQPAELGDSAVYLCASSSVASSYNEQFFGPGTRLTVL.

The chain links TRBV3-1 to TRBJ2-3, with TRBD1 identical over 9 bases. The CDR3 sequence is 16 residues long. Losses at the gene ends were 10 bases for V and 8 bases for J; bases not matched to a gene: 19. Germline lookup yields CDR1 LGHDT and CDR2 YNNKEL (reference sequence). The CDR3 is CATARAGTGLPGTQYF. The CDR3 nucleotides are TGTGCCACCGCCCGAGCGGGGACAGGGCTTCCAGGTACGCAGTATTTT.

This clonotype was counted many times. This rearrangement joins TRBV29-1 to TRBJ2-5; a weak D match, TRBD2 (5 bases). CDR1 is SQVTM, CDR2 ANQGSEA, per germline. The CDR3 length is 15 residues. Trimming took 2 bases from V and 5 from J, leaving 18 bases between them. CDR3 nucleotides: TGCAGCGTTGAAAATACAGACATAGCGTGGGAGACCCAGTACTTC. Protein sequence: CSVENTDIAWETQYF.

This chain links TRBV11-1 with TRBJ2-7; 13 positions agree with TRBD2. The CDR3 runs to 15 residues. V lost 4 bases to trimming and J lost 6 bases; unmatched junction nucleotides: 6. The germline V gene encodes CDR1 SGHAT and CDR2 FQDESV (reference sequence). The CDR3 reads CASSSGTSGDGEQYF. CDR3 coding DNA: TGTGCCAGCAGCTCCGGGACTAGCGGGGACGGCGAGCAGTACTTC.